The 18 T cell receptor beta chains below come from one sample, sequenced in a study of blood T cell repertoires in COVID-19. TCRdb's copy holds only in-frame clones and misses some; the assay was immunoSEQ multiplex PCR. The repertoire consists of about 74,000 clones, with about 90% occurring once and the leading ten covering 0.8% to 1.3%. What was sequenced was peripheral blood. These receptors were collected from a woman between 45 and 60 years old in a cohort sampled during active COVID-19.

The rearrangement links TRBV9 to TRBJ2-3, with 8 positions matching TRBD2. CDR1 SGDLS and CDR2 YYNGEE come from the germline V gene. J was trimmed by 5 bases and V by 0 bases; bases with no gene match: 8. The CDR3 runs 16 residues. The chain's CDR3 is CASSVEGSGTVDTQYF. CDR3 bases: TGTGCCAGCAGCGTAGAGGGTAGCGGGACGGTAGATACGCAGTATTTT.

CDR3 sequence: CASGLAGGYNEQFF. In nucleotides, the CDR3 is TGTGCTAGTGGTTTAGCCGGGGGCTACAATGAGCAGTTCTTC. The rearrangement links TRBV12-5 to TRBJ2-1; TRBD2 is a possible D gene (6 bases). The CDR3 has 14 amino acids. Trimming took 3 bases from V and 3 from J, leaving 9 bases between them. Germline V lookup: CDR1 LGHNT, CDR2 FRNRAP.

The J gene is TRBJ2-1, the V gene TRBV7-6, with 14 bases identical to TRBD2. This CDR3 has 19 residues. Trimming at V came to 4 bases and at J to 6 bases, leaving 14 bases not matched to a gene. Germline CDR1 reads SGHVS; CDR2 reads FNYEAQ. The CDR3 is CASSSQPGLAGVTPNEQFF. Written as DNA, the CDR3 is TGTGCCAGCAGCTCACAACCGGGACTAGCGGGAGTCACCCCCAATGAGCAGTTCTTC. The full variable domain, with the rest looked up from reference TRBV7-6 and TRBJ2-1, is GAGVSQSPRYKVTKRGQDVALRCDPISGHVSLYWYRQALGQGPEFLTYFNYEAQQDKSGLPNDRFSAERPEGSISTLTIQRTEQRDSAMYRCASSSQPGLAGVTPNEQFFGPGTRLTVL.

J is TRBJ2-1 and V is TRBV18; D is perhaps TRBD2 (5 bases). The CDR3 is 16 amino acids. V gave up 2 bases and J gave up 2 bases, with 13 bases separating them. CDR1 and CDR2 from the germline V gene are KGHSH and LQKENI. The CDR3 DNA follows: TGTGCCAGCTCACCAGGAGGCGGCCCCCCCTACAATGAGCAGTTCTTC. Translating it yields CASSPGGGPPYNEQFF.

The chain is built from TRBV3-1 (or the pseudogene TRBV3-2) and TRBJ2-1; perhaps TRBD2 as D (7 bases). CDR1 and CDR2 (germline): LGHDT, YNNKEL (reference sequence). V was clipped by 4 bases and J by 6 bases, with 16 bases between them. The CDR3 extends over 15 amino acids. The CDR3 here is CASSLGGGRGNEQFF. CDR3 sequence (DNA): TGTGCCAGCAGCCTAGGGGGAGGGCGGGGCAATGAGCAGTTCTTC.

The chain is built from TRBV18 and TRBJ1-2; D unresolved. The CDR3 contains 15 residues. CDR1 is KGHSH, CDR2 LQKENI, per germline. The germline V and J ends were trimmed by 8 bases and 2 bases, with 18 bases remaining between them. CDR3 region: CASQLVQPNNYGYTF. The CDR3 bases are TGTGCCAGCCAGTTGGTACAGCCAAACAACTATGGCTACACCTTC.

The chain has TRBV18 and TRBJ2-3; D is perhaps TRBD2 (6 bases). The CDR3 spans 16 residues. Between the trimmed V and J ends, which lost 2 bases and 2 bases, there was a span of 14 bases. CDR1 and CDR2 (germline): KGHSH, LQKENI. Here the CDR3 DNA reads TGTGCCAGCTCACCATTGCCCTGGCGGGACACAGATACGCAGTATTTT. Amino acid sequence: CASSPLPWRDTDTQYF. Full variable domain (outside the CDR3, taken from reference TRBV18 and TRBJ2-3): NAGVMQNPRHLVRRRGQEARLRCSPMKGHSHVYWYRQLPEEGLKFMVYLQKENIIDESGMPKERFSAEFPKEGPSILRIQQVVRGDSAAYFCASSPLPWRDTDTQYFGPGTRLTVL.

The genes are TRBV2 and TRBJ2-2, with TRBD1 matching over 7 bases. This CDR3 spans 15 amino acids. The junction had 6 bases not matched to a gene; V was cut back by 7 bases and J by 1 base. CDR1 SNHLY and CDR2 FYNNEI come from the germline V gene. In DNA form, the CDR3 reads TGTGCCAGCACCCAACAGGGGAAGAACACCGGGGAGCTGTTTTTT. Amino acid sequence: CASTQQGKNTGELFF.

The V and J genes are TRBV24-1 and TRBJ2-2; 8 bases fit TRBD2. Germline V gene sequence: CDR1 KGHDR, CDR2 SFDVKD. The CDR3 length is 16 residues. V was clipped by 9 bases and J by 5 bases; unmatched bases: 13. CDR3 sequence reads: CATPRREAGVTGELFF. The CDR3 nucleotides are TGTGCCACCCCCCGGAGGGAAGCGGGAGTTACCGGGGAGCTGTTTTTT.

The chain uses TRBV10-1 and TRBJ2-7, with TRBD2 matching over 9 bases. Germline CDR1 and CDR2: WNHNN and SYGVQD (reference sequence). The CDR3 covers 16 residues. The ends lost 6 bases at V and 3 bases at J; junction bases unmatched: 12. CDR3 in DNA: TGCGCCAGCAGCCCCGGAGGCGCGGGAGGGCTCTACGAGCAGTACTTC. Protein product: CASSPGGAGGLYEQYF.

CDR3: CASSLGPGQGLNTIYF. The CDR3 DNA sequence: TGTGCCAGCAGCTTAGGACCGGGACAGGGGCTGAACACCATATATTTT. The J gene is TRBJ1-3, the V gene TRBV7-2; the match to TRBD1 covers 10 bases. Germline V CDR1 and CDR2: SGHTA, FQGNSA. The CDR3 contains 16 residues. V was pared by 1 base and J by 7 bases, with 7 bases of the junction left unmatched.

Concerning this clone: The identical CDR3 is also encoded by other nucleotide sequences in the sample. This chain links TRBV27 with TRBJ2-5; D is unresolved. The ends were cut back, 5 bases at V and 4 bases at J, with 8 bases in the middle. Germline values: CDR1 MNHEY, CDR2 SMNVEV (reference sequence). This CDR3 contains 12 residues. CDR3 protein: CASSPRGETQYF. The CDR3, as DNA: TGTGCCAGCAGTCCTCGAGGAGAGACCCAGTACTTC.

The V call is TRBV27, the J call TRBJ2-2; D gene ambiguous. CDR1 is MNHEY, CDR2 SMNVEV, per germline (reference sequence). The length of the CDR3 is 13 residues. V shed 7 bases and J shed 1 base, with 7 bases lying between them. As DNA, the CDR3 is TGTGCCAGCAAACTTCGGAACACCGGGGAGCTGTTTTTT. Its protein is CASKLRNTGELFF.

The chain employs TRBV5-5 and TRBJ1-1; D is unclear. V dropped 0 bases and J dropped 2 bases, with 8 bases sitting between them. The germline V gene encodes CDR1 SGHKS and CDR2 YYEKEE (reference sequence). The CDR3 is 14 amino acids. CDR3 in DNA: TGTGCCAGCAGCTTGGAACTATTAAACACTGAAGCTTTCTTT. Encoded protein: CASSLELLNTEAFF.

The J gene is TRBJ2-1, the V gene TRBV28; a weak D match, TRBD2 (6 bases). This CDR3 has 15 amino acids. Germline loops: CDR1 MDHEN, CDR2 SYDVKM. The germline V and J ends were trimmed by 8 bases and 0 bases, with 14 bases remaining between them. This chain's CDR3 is CASFSGTRSYNEQFF. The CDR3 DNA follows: TGTGCCAGCTTTTCCGGGACTCGCTCCTACAATGAGCAGTTCTTC.

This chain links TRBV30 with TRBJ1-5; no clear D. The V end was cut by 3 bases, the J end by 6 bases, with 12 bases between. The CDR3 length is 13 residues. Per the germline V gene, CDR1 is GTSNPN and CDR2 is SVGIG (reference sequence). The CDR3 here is CAWSGEGLQPQHF. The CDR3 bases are TGTGCCTGGAGCGGAGAGGGTCTTCAGCCCCAGCATTTT.

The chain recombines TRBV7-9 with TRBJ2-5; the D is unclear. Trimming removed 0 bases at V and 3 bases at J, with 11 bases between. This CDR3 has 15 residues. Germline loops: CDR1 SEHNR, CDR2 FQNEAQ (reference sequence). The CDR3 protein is CASSLAGQVKETQYF. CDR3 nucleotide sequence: TGTGCCAGCAGCTTAGCAGGTCAGGTAAAAGAGACCCAGTACTTC.

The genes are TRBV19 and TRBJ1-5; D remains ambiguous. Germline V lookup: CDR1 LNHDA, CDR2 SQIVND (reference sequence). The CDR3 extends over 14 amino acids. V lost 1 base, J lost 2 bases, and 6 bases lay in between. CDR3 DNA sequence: TGTGCCAGTAGTATAGCGGGAGGCAATCAGCCCCAGCATTTT. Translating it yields CASSIAGGNQPQHF.